The TCR beta chain described here comes from a study of cytomegalovirus exposure and HLA in healthy donors. Overall study findings and caveats: Differences between HLA loci emerged in a later analysis of TCR association rates, with DRB1 most and HLA-C fewest. Common viral pathogens seemed to be connected with several of the most significant clusters, according to a later analysis.

The junction had 3 bases not matched to a gene; V was cut back by 3 bases and J by 2 bases. The germline V gene encodes CDR1 SGDLS and CDR2 YYNGEE. This CDR3 has 15 residues. To note about this clone: Its specificity is not known.

These donors, healthy bone marrow donors, were studied. Use of 60 Vbeta and 13 Jbeta primers characterized the PCR. Profiling relied on immunoSEQ multiplex PCR, and the TCRdb table lists in-frame clones only, not all of them. In total, the table holds some 72,000 clones. The sequence derives from a boy younger than 18 in good health and CMV-seronegative. Specimen: PBMCs. The chain employs TRBV9 and TRBJ2-1; 9 bases are shared with TRBD2. As DNA, the CDR3 is TGTGCCAGCAGCGGTAGCGGGAGAGCCTACAATGAGCAGTTCTTC. Amino acids: CASSGSGRAYNEQFF.